This TCR beta chain comes out of a study of control samples from healthy donors and cancer patients. Per germline, CDR1 ENHRY and CDR2 SYGVKD. The CDR3 is made up of 14 amino acids. Measured with immunoSEQ multiplex PCR; TCRdb has only the in-frame clones, and not every one. Of 150,000 or so clones in the sample, about 91% are singletons; the top ten hold under 5%. This rearrangement joins TRBV10-3 to TRBJ2-5; 7 nucleotides line up with TRBD1. This receptor was identified in a woman younger than 45 in good health. Material: blood. The CDR3 loop reads CVWAHRGPQETQYF. The DNA of the CDR3 is TGTGTCTGGGCGCACAGGGGCCCTCAAGAGACCCAGTACTTC.